These 8 T cell receptor beta chains came from one sample sequenced in a study of T cell repertoires in aging, cancer and after chemotherapy (dated by TCRdb to about 2019). These reads were obtained on an Illumina MiSeq. Rearranged TRB sequences spanning V, D and J segments were amplified by multiplex touch-down PCR using a mixed TRB-A/B primer pool. In TCRdb, the public reads were trimmed at Q25 with fastp and aligned with MiXCR, with productive beta chains retained. Each entry is one CDR3 protein sequence, shown with its most common DNA and genes. For this sample the table gives about 450 distinct CDR3 sequences, of which about 37% were detected only once. 65% to 80% of the sample belongs to the ten largest clones. TCR beta rearrangements were amplified from genomic DNA isolated from peripheral blood, not from sorted cells or RNA. Sample: blood. The receptors originated from a human donor with a solid tumor.

The V call is TRBV7-6, the J call TRBJ2-6; 8 nucleotides match TRBD1. The J segment lost 2 bases and the V segment lost 5 bases, leaving 17 bases of the junction unmatched. Germline loops: CDR1 SGHVS, CDR2 FNYEAQ. This CDR3 region has 20 residues. The CDR3, as DNA: TGTGCCAGCAGCCTCCGGGGAGGACAGGGAGGTTCAGCTGGGGCCAACGTCCTGACTTTC. Residues: CASSLRGGQGGSAGANVLTF.

This clonotype is categorized as large. The V call is TRBV13, the J call TRBJ1-2; TRBD1 matches at 9 bases. The CDR3 has 15 residues. J was trimmed by 2 bases and V by 4 bases; bases with no gene match: 5. Germline assignment: CDR1 PRHDT and CDR2 FYEKMQ (reference sequence). This chain's CDR3 is CASSWKGQGNYGYTF. For the CDR3, the DNA is TGTGCCAGCAGCTGGAAAGGACAGGGGAACTATGGCTACACCTTC.

V and J are TRBV12-3 or TRBV12-4 and TRBJ2-2; the D gene is possibly TRBD1 (6 bases). The V end lost 1 base, the J end lost 1 base, and 13 bases lay between the germline ends. The CDR3 sequence is 17 residues long. CDR3 loop: CASSLGRQGWNTGELFF. The CDR3, as DNA: TGTGCCAGCAGTTTAGGTCGGCAGGGGTGGAACACCGGGGAGCTGTTTTTT.

This clonotype was seen a handful of times. The rearrangement uses TRBV6-4 and TRBJ2-1; a weak D match, TRBD2 (6 bases). V lost 5 bases and J lost 7, with 15 bases in between. Germline CDR1 is MRHNA and CDR2 is SNTAGT. The CDR3 consists of 14 residues. CDR3 DNA sequence: TGTGCCAGCAGTACCGGGACTTCGCTAAATGAGCAGTTCTTC. Its translation is CASSTGTSLNEQFF.

The chain recombines TRBV29-1 with TRBJ2-1, with D unresolved. V gave up 4 bases and J gave up 6 bases, with 13 bases separating them. This CDR3 is 13 amino acids long. Germline V gene sequence: CDR1 SQVTM, CDR2 ANQGSEA. The CDR3 DNA sequence: TGCAGCGTTGGCACTACCTGGGCCAATGAGCAGTTCTTC. It specifies CSVGTTWANEQFF.

Only one count was recorded for this clonotype. This may be a read error: a much more frequent sequence differs by one nucleotide. The conserved phenylalanine or tryptophan is not found at the CDR3 terminus, so this likely reflects a read error. The chain is built from TRBV6-2 or TRBV6-3 and TRBJ2-1, with D unclear. CDR1 is MNHEY, CDR2 SVGEGT, per germline. The CDR3 contains 12 residues. Trimming took 7 bases from V and 8 from J, leaving 12 bases between them. CDR3 DNA: TGTGCCAGCACCCTCTTCGGGCATGAGCAGTTCTTA. Protein: CASTLFGHEQFL.

This clonotype qualifies as large (0.1 to 1%). The V and J genes are TRBV29-1 and TRBJ1-1, with 11 bases identical to TRBD1. The V gene end was trimmed by 7 bases and the J gene end by 1 base; junction bases not matched to a gene: 5. Germline-derived CDR1 and CDR2 are SQVTM and ANQGSEA. This CDR3 is built from 14 residues. CDR3: CSATGQGGNTEAFF. The CDR3 DNA reads as TGCAGCGCCACGGGACAGGGGGGGAACACTGAAGCTTTCTTT.

This clonotype is labeled large. This sequence joins TRBV6-2 or TRBV6-3 and TRBJ1-5; TRBD1 matches at 9 bases. Unmatched junction bases numbered 5, after V lost 2 bases and J lost 9 bases. Germline CDR1 MNHEY, CDR2 SVGEGT. The CDR3 covers 14 residues. The CDR3 sequence is CASSYGTGYGPQHF. The DNA of the CDR3 is TGTGCCAGCAGTTACGGGACAGGGTACGGGCCCCAGCATTTT.